Presented here are 29 T cell receptor beta chains from one specimen sequenced in a study of blood T cell repertoires in COVID-19. TCRdb's table, derived via immunoSEQ multiplex PCR, lists solely in-frame clones and lacks some. The data show some 240,000 clones, around 90% seen once. Sequenced sample: peripheral blood. These receptors all stem from a man aged 60 to 75 who had recovered from COVID-19.

The chain combines TRBV5-6 with TRBJ1-2; a possible D gene is TRBD1 (5 bases). Trimming left V 3 bases short and J 8 bases short, with 20 bases between. This CDR3 comprises 15 residues. From germline, CDR1 is SGHDT and CDR2 YYEEEE. The CDR3 coding sequence is TGTGCCAGCAGCTGGGGGACCGGGACCGGGGGGGGCTACACCTTC. Protein product: CASSWGTGTGGGYTF.

V usage is TRBV6-5 and J usage is TRBJ1-4, with D possibly being TRBD1 (6 bases). CDR3 length equals 15 residues. Trimming removed 6 bases at V and 8 bases at J, with 19 bases between. CDR1 is MNHEY and CDR2 is SVGAGI in the germline V gene. Written as DNA, the CDR3 is TGTGCCAGCAGCCCGAGGGGGGGGATCTCCGAAAAACTGTTTTTT. The encoded protein is CASSPRGGISEKLFF.

The chain couples TRBV19 to TRBJ1-1, with TRBD1 matching over 9 bases. Germline V gene data show CDR1 as LNHDA and CDR2 as SQIVND (reference sequence). CDR3 length: 15 amino acids. The V and J ends lost 4 bases and 5 bases, in that order; junction bases with no gene match: 8. The CDR3 DNA sequence: TGTGCCAGTAGTAATAGGAGACAGGGGGGGACTGAAGCTTTCTTT. It is translated as CASSNRRQGGTEAFF.

The rearrangement uses TRBV4-1 and TRBJ2-3, with 11 bases that match TRBD1. The V and J ends lost 4 bases and 3 bases, in that order; junction bases with no gene match: 18. CDR3 length equals 20 residues. Germline V gene lookup returns CDR1 MGHRA and CDR2 YSYEKL. CDR3 DNA sequence: TGCGCCAGCAGCCTGGGGGACAGGTTAATGGACAGGGGGCGTACAGATACGCAGTATTTT. Its protein product is CASSLGDRLMDRGRTDTQYF.

The chain employs TRBV6-5 and TRBJ2-5; TRBD1 matches at 7 bases. The CDR3 consists of 15 residues. CDR1 is MNHEY, CDR2 SVGAGI, per germline. V lost 6 bases to trimming and J lost 1 base; unmatched junction nucleotides: 8. The CDR3 here is CASRKGQASQETQYF. The CDR3 DNA follows: TGTGCCAGCAGAAAAGGACAGGCCAGCCAAGAGACCCAGTACTTC.

The chain recombines TRBV6-5 with TRBJ2-2, with D possibly matching TRBD1 (6 bases). The V end was cut by 6 bases, the J end by 6 bases, with 14 bases between. The CDR3 sequence is 14 residues long. Germline V CDR1 and CDR2: MNHEY, SVGAGI. The CDR3 DNA reads TGTGCCAGCAGGATGATAGGGGGTCCCGGGGAGCTGTTTTTT. Protein sequence: CASRMIGGPGELFF.

This chain uses TRBV10-1 with TRBJ1-5; the D is unclear. In germline, CDR1 is WNHNN, CDR2 SYGVQD (reference sequence). The CDR3 contains 13 residues. V shed 0 bases and J shed 4 bases, with 4 bases lying between them. The CDR3 bases are TGCGCCAGCAGTGAGTCGAGTAATCAGCCCCAGCATTTT. Its translation: CASSESSNQPQHF.

This sequence joins TRBV5-6 and TRBJ2-1; the D is unclear. V was pared by 5 bases and J by 7 bases, with 13 bases between. The CDR3 is 13 amino acids. Germline lookup yields CDR1 SGHDT and CDR2 YYEEEE. The CDR3 reads CASRMVGLNEQFF. The CDR3 DNA follows: TGTGCCAGCAGAATGGTTGGGCTAAATGAGCAGTTCTTC. The full variable domain, in which reference TRBV5-6 and TRBJ2-1 provide the parts outside the CDR3, is DAGVTQSPTHLIKTRGQQVTLRCSPKSGHDTVSWYQQALGQGPQFIFQYYEEEERQRGNFPDRFSGHQFPNYSSELNVNALLLGDSALYLCASRMVGLNEQFFGPGTRLTVL.

V usage is TRBV12-3 or TRBV12-4 and J usage is TRBJ2-3; D is perhaps TRBD1 (6 bases). V was trimmed by 1 base and J by 7 bases, leaving 9 bases between them. CDR3 length: 13 amino acids. The CDR3: CASSLGQVYTQYF. The CDR3 DNA reads as TGTGCCAGCAGTTTAGGACAGGTTTATACGCAGTATTTT.

This clone appeared once. The chain recombines TRBV5-4 with TRBJ2-1; TRBD1 matches 9 bases. The CDR3 has 14 amino acids. The germline gives CDR1 SGHNT, CDR2 YYREEE (reference sequence). Unmatched junction bases numbered 8, after V lost 4 bases and J lost 9 bases. The CDR3 bases are TGTGCCAGCAGCACCAGACAGGGGGTTTTTGAGCAGTTCTTC. Its protein is CASSTRQGVFEQFF.

This chain's CDR3 is CATEKRAPPANEQYF. CDR3 in DNA: TGTGCCACCGAGAAGAGGGCACCCCCGGCTAACGAGCAGTACTTC. The chain employs TRBV6-4 and TRBJ2-7; TRBD2 might be the D (5 bases). CDR1 and CDR2 (germline): MRHNA, SNTAGT. V shed 10 bases and J shed 5 bases, with 24 bases lying between them. The CDR3 totals 15 residues.

In its sample, this clone was seen once. The chain recombines TRBV18 with TRBJ2-1, with D possibly matching TRBD1 (6 bases). Trimming pared 1 base from V and 3 bases from J, leaving 13 bases between. Germline V gene sequence: CDR1 KGHSH, CDR2 LQKENI. The CDR3 runs to 16 residues. The CDR3 reads CASSPRVGANYNEQFF. Here the CDR3 DNA reads TGTGCCAGCTCACCACGAGTGGGGGCGAACTACAATGAGCAGTTCTTC.

For the CDR3, the DNA is TGTGCCAGTAGTATAGCAACAGGGGCAGGGGCCAACGTCCTGACTTTC. Its protein is CASSIATGAGANVLTF. The rearrangement joins TRBV19 to TRBJ2-6, with 7 bases matching TRBD1. After removal of 1 base from V and 4 bases from J, the junction contained 4 bases not matched to a gene. Germline V lookup: CDR1 LNHDA, CDR2 SQIVND (reference sequence). CDR3 length: 16 residues.

The J gene is TRBJ1-4, the V gene TRBV5-1; D gene uncertain. Germline V gene lookup returns CDR1 SGHRS and CDR2 YFSETQ. Trimming removed 1 base from V and 0 bases from J, with 13 bases in between. CDR3 length: 17 amino acids. CDR3 nucleotide sequence: TGCGCCAGCAGCTTGTCCGTTGGGGAGACAACTAATGAAAAACTGTTTTTT. As protein: CASSLSVGETTNEKLFF.

This chain uses TRBV4-2 with TRBJ1-6; TRBD1 is a possible D gene (6 bases). The CDR3 sequence is 15 residues long. CDR1 is LGHNA, CDR2 YNFKEQ, per germline. The V and J ends lost 0 bases and 10 bases respectively, with 13 bases between them. The DNA of the CDR3 is TGTGCCAGCAGCCAAGACAGGGGTGGGGGATCACCCCTCCACTTT. Its protein product is CASSQDRGGGSPLHF.

V gene TRBV5-1 combines with J gene TRBJ2-3; tentatively, D is TRBD2 (5 bases). Trimming left V 3 bases short and J 1 base short, with 15 bases between. Germline values: CDR1 SGHRS, CDR2 YFSETQ. This CDR3 spans 16 amino acids. The CDR3 DNA sequence: TGCGCCAGCAGCTCTCACCTGACGCGGGGCACAGATACGCAGTATTTT. It is translated as CASSSHLTRGTDTQYF. Looking up the rest from reference TRBV5-1 and TRBJ2-3 gives the full variable domain: KAGVTQTPRYLIKTRGQQVTLSCSPISGHRSVSWYQQTPGQGLQFLFEYFSETQRNKGNFPGRFSGRQFSNSRSEMNVSTLELGDSALYLCASSSHLTRGTDTQYFGPGTRLTVL.

The sample holds a few counts of this clone. The CDR3 sequence is CASSTSPYNSPLHF. CDR3 nucleotides: TGTGCCAGCAGTACATCCCCTTATAATTCACCCCTCCACTTT. The chain joins TRBV28 to TRBJ1-6; D ambiguous. Trimming removed 5 bases at V and 4 bases at J, with 9 bases between. CDR1 is MDHEN, CDR2 SYDVKM, per germline. CDR3 size: 14 residues.

This rearrangement joins TRBV6-6 to TRBJ1-2, with 10 bases identical to TRBD1. V was clipped by 5 bases and J by 7 bases; unmatched bases: 16. Germline lookup yields CDR1 MNHNY and CDR2 SVGAGI (reference sequence). This CDR3 has 17 residues. The CDR3 region is CASSPETTGTGVRGYTF. As DNA, the CDR3 is TGTGCCAGCAGTCCCGAGACAACCGGGACAGGGGTTCGTGGCTACACCTTC.

In nucleotides, the CDR3 is TGTGCCAGCAGCGTAGCCCGGGAGGGAGAGGGCTCCTATGGCTACACCTTC. As protein: CASSVAREGEGSYGYTF. This chain connects TRBV9 to TRBJ1-2, with D hard to call. CDR3 size: 17 residues. Looked up from germline, CDR1 is SGDLS and CDR2 is YYNGEE. With 0 bases removed from V and 4 bases from J, the gap between germline ends came to 19 bases.

This rearrangement joins TRBV9 to TRBJ1-4; TRBD1 aligns across 9 bases. With 3 bases clipped from V and 3 bases from J, the junction kept 6 bases outside the gene matches. CDR3 length: 16 amino acids. Germline values: CDR1 SGDLS, CDR2 YYNGEE. The CDR3 nucleotides read TGTGCCAGCAGCGAGGGACAGGGCGTAGCTAATGAAAAACTGTTTTTT. It codes for CASSEGQGVANEKLFF. The complete variable domain, with remaining parts taken from reference TRBV9 and TRBJ1-4, reads DSGVTQTPKHLITATGQRVTLRCSPRSGDLSVYWYQQSLDQGLQFLIQYYNGEERAKGNILERFSAQQFPDLHSELNLSSLELGDSALYFCASSEGQGVANEKLFFGSGTQLSVL.

The gene calls are TRBV18 and TRBJ1-2; D is undetermined. The V end was cut by 2 bases, the J end by 8 bases, with 9 bases between. CDR1 and CDR2 (germline): KGHSH, LQKENI. This CDR3 is built from 12 residues. In nucleotides, the CDR3 is TGTGCCAGCTCACCAAGTGCCTACGGCTACACCTTC. Translated, it gives CASSPSAYGYTF.

The chain recombines TRBV5-5 with TRBJ1-1, with a weak D call TRBD1 (5 bases). Per germline, CDR1 SGHKS and CDR2 YYEKEE (reference sequence). V was cut by 0 bases and J by 0 bases, with 12 bases left in between. This CDR3 is 16 amino acids long. CDR3 protein: CASSLGGAQVNTEAFF. CDR3 nucleotides: TGTGCCAGCAGCTTGGGTGGGGCTCAGGTGAACACTGAAGCTTTCTTT.

The rearrangement links TRBV5-1 to TRBJ1-5; TRBD1 matches 12 bases. Germline assignment: CDR1 SGHRS and CDR2 YFSETQ. Trimming removed 2 bases from V and 3 bases from J; junction bases left unmatched: 9. The CDR3 runs to 18 residues. The CDR3: CASSFSPGTGGNNQPQHF. The CDR3 nucleotides read TGCGCCAGCAGCTTTTCTCCCGGGACAGGGGGCAACAATCAGCCCCAGCATTTT.

CDR3 sequence reads: CASSEGGAGEKLFF. In DNA form, the CDR3 reads TGTGCCAGCAGTGAAGGGGGCGCAGGGGAAAAACTGTTTTTT. J is TRBJ1-4 and V is TRBV6-1; D may be TRBD1 (5 bases). The CDR3 totals 14 residues. Deletions cut 1 base from V and 8 bases from J, with 11 bases between. Germline loops: CDR1 MNHNS, CDR2 SASEGT.

V is TRBV11-3 and J is TRBJ1-1; TRBD1 matches at 9 bases. Germline assignment: CDR1 SGHNT and CDR2 YENEEA. Unmatched junction bases numbered 15, after V lost 5 bases and J lost 5 bases. The CDR3 is made up of 17 amino acids. The CDR3 DNA follows: TGTGCCAGCAGCCTTACCGGGACAGGGTTCTCGGGGACTGAAGCTTTCTTT. Translated: CASSLTGTGFSGTEAFF.

CDR3 bases: TGTGCCAGCAACACGGACCTGGACAGGGGGAACACTGAAGCTTTCTTT. Amino acids: CASNTDLDRGNTEAFF. V usage is TRBV2 and J usage is TRBJ1-1; 9 positions match TRBD1. Trimming took 7 bases from V and 1 from J; bases not matched to a gene: 10. CDR3 size: 16 residues. Germline lookup yields CDR1 SNHLY and CDR2 FYNNEI.

The chain employs TRBV18 and TRBJ1-2, with D tentatively TRBD1 (5 bases). V lost 1 base, J lost 9 bases, and 12 bases lay in between. Germline CDR1 and CDR2: KGHSH and LQKENI. The CDR3 loop spans 13 amino acids. Here the CDR3 reads CASSPLGEFSYTF. The CDR3 bases are TGTGCCAGCTCACCACTAGGGGAATTTAGCTACACCTTC.

This chain connects TRBV29-1 to TRBJ2-5, with 7 bases fitting TRBD1. From germline, CDR1 is SQVTM and CDR2 ANQGSEA. With 7 bases clipped from V and 1 base from J, the junction kept 3 bases outside the gene matches. The CDR3 length is 12 residues. CDR3 loop: CSERTGQETQYF. CDR3 DNA: TGCAGCGAGCGGACAGGCCAAGAGACCCAGTACTTC.

The V call is TRBV6-5, the J call TRBJ2-2; maybe TRBD2 (5 bases). In germline, CDR1 is MNHEY, CDR2 SVGAGI. The CDR3 contains 15 residues. V lost 5 bases and J 3 bases, leaving 13 bases between the germline ends. CDR3 nucleotide sequence: TGTGCCAGCAGTAGAGGGTTTGCGGACACCGGGGAGCTGTTTTTT. Translating gives CASSRGFADTGELFF.